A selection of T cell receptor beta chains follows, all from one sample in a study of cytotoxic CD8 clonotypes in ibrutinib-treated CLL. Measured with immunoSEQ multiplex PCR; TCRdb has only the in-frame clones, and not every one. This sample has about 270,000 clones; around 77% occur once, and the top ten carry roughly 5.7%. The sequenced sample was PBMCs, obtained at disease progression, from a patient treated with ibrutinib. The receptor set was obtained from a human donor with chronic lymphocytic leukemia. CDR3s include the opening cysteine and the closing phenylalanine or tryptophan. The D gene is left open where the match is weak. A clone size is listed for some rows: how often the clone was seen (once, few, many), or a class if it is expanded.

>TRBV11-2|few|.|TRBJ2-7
CASSLVQVPYEQYF
TGTGCCAGCAGCTTAGTTCAGGTACCCTACGAGCAGTACTTC
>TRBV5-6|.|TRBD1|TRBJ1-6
CASSLSPGQSNSPLHF
TGTGCCAGCAGCTTGTCCCCGGGACAGTCAAATTCACCCCTCCACTTT
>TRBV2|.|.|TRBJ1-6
CASSEDASPLHF
TGTGCCAGCAGTGAAGACGCATCACCCCTCCACTTT
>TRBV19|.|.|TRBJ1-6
CASSMMNSPLHF
TGTGCCAGTAGTATGATGAATTCACCCCTCCACTTT
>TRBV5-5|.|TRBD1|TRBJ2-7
CASSLSAQGAYEQYF
TGTGCCAGCAGCTTGTCGGCCCAGGGGGCTTACGAGCAGTACTTC
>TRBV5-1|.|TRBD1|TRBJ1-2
CASREPGQFSPNYGYTF
TGCGCCAGCAGGGAGCCGGGACAGTTCTCCCCCAACTATGGCTACACCTTC
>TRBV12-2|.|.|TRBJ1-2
CASRLNIRPLGGYGYTF
TGTGCAAGTCGCTTAAACATTAGACCTCTCGGTGGCTATGGCTACACCTTC
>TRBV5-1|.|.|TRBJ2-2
CASRRNRDSTGELFF
TGCGCCAGCAGGAGAAACAGGGATTCCACCGGGGAGCTGTTTTTT
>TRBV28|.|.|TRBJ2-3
CASSFQRGAFGTDTQYF
TGTGCCAGCAGTTTTCAACGAGGGGCATTCGGCACAGATACGCAGTATTTT
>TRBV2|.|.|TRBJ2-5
CASGGTMKETQYF
TGTGCCAGCGGGGGAACTATGAAAGAGACCCAGTACTTC
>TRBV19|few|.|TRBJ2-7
CASSILLGQQYEQYF
TGTGCCAGTAGTATTCTCCTTGGACAGCAATACGAGCAGTACTTC
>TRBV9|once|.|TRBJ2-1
CASAWTANNEQFF
TGTGCCAGCGCCTGGACAGCAAACAATGAGCAGTTCTTC
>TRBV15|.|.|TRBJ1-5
CATSRDRRRINQPQHF
TGTGCCACCAGCAGAGATCGAAGACGGATCAATCAGCCCCAGCATTTT
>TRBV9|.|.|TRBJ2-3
CASSVDGGDSTDTQYF
TGTGCCAGCAGCGTAGACGGGGGCGATTCCACAGATACGCAGTATTTT
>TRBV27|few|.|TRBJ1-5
CASSLTGNQPQHF
TGTGCCAGCAGTTTAACTGGCAATCAGCCCCAGCATTTT
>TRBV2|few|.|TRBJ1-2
CASSGWGYGYTF
TGTGCCAGCAGTGGGTGGGGATATGGCTACACCTTC
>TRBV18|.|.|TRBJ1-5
CASSPPNQPQHF
TGTGCCAGCTCACCCCCCAATCAGCCCCAGCATTTT
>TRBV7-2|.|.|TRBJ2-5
CASSPWGTQYF
TGTGCCAGCAGTCCTTGGGGGACCCAGTACTTC
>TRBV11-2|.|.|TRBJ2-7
CASSTYGEQYF
TGTGCCAGCAGCACATACGGGGAGCAGTACTTC
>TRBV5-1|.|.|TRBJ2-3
CASSFRLADTQYF
TGCGCCAGCAGCTTTCGTTTGGCAGATACGCAGTATTTT
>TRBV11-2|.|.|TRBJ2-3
CASSFADLGTQYF
TGTGCCAGCAGCTTCGCCGACTTGGGTACGCAGTATTTT
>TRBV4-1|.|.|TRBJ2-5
CASSLASAPQYF
TGCGCCAGCAGCCTAGCTAGCGCGCCCCAGTACTTC
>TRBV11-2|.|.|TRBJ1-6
CASSRSGAYSPLHF
TGTGCCAGCAGCCGTAGCGGGGCCTATTCACCCCTCCACTTT
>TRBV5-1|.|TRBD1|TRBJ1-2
CASSLGQAPYGYTF
TGCGCCAGCAGCTTAGGACAGGCCCCCTATGGCTACACCTTC
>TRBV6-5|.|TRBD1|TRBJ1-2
CASSYSGTGPMDGYTF
TGTGCCAGCAGTTACTCCGGGACAGGCCCAATGGATGGCTACACCTTC
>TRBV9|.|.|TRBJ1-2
CASSVGPGTLAGYTF
TGTGCCAGCAGCGTAGGACCCGGGACCTTGGCTGGCTACACCTTC
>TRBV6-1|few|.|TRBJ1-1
CASSETGWGDGTEAFF
TGTGCCAGCAGCGAAACAGGGTGGGGCGATGGCACTGAAGCTTTCTTT
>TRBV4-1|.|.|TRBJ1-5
CASSQGRQSPWDLDQPQHF
TGCGCCAGCAGCCAAGGGAGACAGAGCCCTTGGGACTTGGATCAGCCCCAGCATTTT
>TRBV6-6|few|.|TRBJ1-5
CASSYDVNQPQHF
TGTGCCAGCAGTTACGATGTCAATCAGCCCCAGCATTTT
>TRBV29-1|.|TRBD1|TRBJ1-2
CSAGQAATNYGYTF
TGCAGTGCTGGACAGGCCGCGACTAACTATGGCTACACCTTC
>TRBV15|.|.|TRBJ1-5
CATSREALNQPQHF
TGTGCCACCAGCAGAGAGGCGCTAAATCAGCCCCAGCATTTT
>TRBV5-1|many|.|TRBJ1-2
CASSLDLRGPYGYTF
TGCGCCAGCAGTTTGGACCTCAGGGGTCCCTATGGCTACACCTTC
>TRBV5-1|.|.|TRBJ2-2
CASRGNTGELFF
TGCGCCAGCAGGGGTAACACCGGGGAGCTGTTTTTT
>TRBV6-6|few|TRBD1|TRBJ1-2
CAAQGAGYTF
TGTGCCGCACAGGGGGCCGGCTACACCTTC
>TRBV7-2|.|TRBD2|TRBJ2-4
CASSSPAGVSNIQYF
TGTGCCAGCAGCTCTCCAGCGGGAGTTTCAAACATTCAGTACTTC
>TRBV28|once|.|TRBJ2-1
CASIWQPGVGEQFF
TGTGCCAGCATTTGGCAGCCCGGAGTAGGCGAGCAGTTCTTC
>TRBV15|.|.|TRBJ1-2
CATSVEGTAANYGYTF
TGTGCCACCAGCGTCGAAGGGACCGCCGCTAACTATGGCTACACCTTC
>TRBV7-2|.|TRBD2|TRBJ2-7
CASSSDPPGLALEQYF
TGTGCCAGCAGCTCCGACCCCCCGGGACTAGCCCTTGAGCAGTACTTC
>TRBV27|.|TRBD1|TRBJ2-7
CASIDDRATYEQYF
TGTGCCAGCATTGACGACAGGGCTACTTACGAGCAGTACTTC
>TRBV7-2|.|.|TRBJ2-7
CASSRQGGWQYF
TGTGCCAGCAGTCGACAGGGAGGATGGCAGTACTTC
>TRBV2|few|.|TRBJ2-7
CASSPDITYEQYF
TGTGCCAGCAGTCCCGACATAACCTACGAGCAGTACTTC
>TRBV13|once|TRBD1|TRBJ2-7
CASSLAGQGGNEQYF
TGTGCCAGCAGCTTAGCGGGACAGGGTGGGAACGAGCAGTACTTC
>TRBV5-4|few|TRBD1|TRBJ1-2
CASSSKQGNYGYTF
TGTGCCAGCAGCTCGAAACAGGGGAACTATGGCTACACCTTC
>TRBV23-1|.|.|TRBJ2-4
CASSQCTGPNIQYF
TGCGCCAGCAGTCAATGTACGGGACCAAACATTCAGTACTTC
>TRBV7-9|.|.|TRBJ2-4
CASSTKGGKNIQYF
TGTGCCAGCAGCACCAAGGGGGGGAAAAACATTCAGTACTTC
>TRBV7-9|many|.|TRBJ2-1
CASSFQRNEQFF
TGTGCCAGCAGCTTCCAGCGGAATGAGCAGTTCTTC
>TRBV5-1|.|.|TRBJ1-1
CASSLALREGTEAFF
TGCGCCAGCAGCTTGGCCCTGAGGGAGGGAACTGAAGCTTTCTTT
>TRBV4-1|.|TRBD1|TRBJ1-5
CASSTRDRGNQPQHF
TGCGCCAGCAGCACTCGGGACAGGGGCAATCAGCCCCAGCATTTT
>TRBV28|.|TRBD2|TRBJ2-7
CASGAPGLAVPYEQYF
TGTGCCAGCGGGGCGCCGGGACTAGCAGTACCCTACGAGCAGTACTTC
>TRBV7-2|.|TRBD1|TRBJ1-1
CASSPTGGWTEAFF
TGTGCCAGCAGCCCAACAGGGGGCTGGACTGAAGCTTTCTTT
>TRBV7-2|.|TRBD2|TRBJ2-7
CASSILAGAPREQYF
TGTGCCAGCAGCATCCTAGCGGGAGCCCCTAGGGAGCAGTACTTC
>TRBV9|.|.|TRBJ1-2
CASSLDTGYGYTF
TGTGCCAGCAGCCTAGATACGGGCTATGGCTACACCTTC
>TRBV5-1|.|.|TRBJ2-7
CASSPKRRGSYSYEQYF
TGCGCCAGCAGCCCTAAGCGGCGTGGGAGCTACTCCTACGAGCAGTACTTC